This T cell receptor (beta chain) was identified during a study of cytomegalovirus exposure and HLA in healthy donors. The sample holds one count of this clone. Antigen unknown. The study sampled nominally healthy donors, though unrecorded immune exposures were likely. 13 Jbeta primers and 60 Vbeta primers were used for the PCR. Measured with immunoSEQ multiplex PCR; TCRdb has only the in-frame clones, and not every one. The table has nearly 200,000 clones, about four fifths seen once. Study-level results: Near-uniform donor sequencing depth was presumed by presence/absence analyses. The authors enumerated some 170 TCR beta chains as linked to cytomegalovirus.

The clonotype comes from a boy aged 2 to 10 in good health and CMV-seronegative. Sequenced material: PBMCs.

Here the CDR3 reads CSLKPGRGGEKLFF. In nucleotides, the CDR3 is TGCAGCCTCAAACCGGGGAGGGGCGGTGAAAAACTGTTTTTT. This chain uses TRBV29-1 with TRBJ1-4; D perhaps matches TRBD1 (5 bases). CDR1 is SQVTM, CDR2 ANQGSEA, per germline. The CDR3 consists of 14 residues. V lost 8 bases and J 7 bases, leaving 20 bases between the germline ends.